This T cell receptor (beta chain) was identified during a study of T cell clonality in common variable immunodeficiency. The study, taken as a whole, reports: Reportedly, TCR beta sequences from common variable immunodeficiency showed fewer deletions and N-nucleotide insertions.

Both groups were predominantly of Caucasian heritage. Control and CVID samples contributed equal amounts of genomic DNA. Clones were read by immunoSEQ multiplex PCR, and TCRdb kept only the in-frame ones, dropping some. In total the sample includes 40,000 to 60,000 clones, none of them seen once. Trimming took 7 bases from V and 9 from J, leaving 16 bases between them. Germline assignment: CDR1 DFQATT and CDR2 SNEGSKA (reference sequence). The CDR3 covers 12 residues. This clone was picked up many times. The target antigen is unknown. From the germline J gene comes the end of the CDR3, since the read stops 3 residues before it.

Sample: peripheral blood mononuclear cells. This chain connects TRBV20-1 to TRBJ2-1; D possibly corresponds to TRBD2 (6 bases). The sequence derives from a person aged 18-70 years in good health. The CDR3 loop reads CSGRGSAGEQFF. The covered CDR3 bases are TGCAGTGGTCGGGGGAGCGCGGGTGAG.